This T cell receptor beta chain was sequenced in a study of early T cells in non-severe SARS-CoV-2 infection. Study background: The authors sequenced bulk RNA from unsorted whole blood, leaving chains unpaired. Broader study findings: Missing private and CD4 specificities, VDJdb matching favored anti-spike CD8 responses.

Unique molecular identifier tags were affixed to discrete cDNA molecules. In TCRdb, the 5' RACE reads were re-called with MiXCR into one record per CDR3 protein. Here the sample spans roughly 51,000 distinct CDR3 sequences, around 10% being singletons. Germline CDR1 LGHDT, CDR2 YNNKEL (reference sequence). The CDR3 consists of 11 residues. The V and J ends lost 3 bases and 12 bases respectively, with 9 bases between them. A remark on this clonotype: Antigen specificity is unknown.

The source material was whole blood. The chain employs TRBV3-1 and TRBJ2-4, with unresolved D. This TCR came from an adult who was a healthcare worker with PCR-confirmed SARS-CoV-2 infection or an uninfected control (not recorded which). The DNA of the CDR3 is TGTGCCAGCAGCCAGGCTTCTGGTCAGTACTTC. Its translation: CASSQASGQYF.